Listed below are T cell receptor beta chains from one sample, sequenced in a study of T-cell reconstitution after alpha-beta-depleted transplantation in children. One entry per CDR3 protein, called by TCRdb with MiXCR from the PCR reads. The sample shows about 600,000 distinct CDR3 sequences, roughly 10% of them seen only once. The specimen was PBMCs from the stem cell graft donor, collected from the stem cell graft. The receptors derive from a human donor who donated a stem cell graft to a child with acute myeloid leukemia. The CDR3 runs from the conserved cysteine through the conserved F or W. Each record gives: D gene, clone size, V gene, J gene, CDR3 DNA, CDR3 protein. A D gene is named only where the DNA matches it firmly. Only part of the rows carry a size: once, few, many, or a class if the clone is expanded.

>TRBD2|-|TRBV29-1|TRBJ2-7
TGCAGCGTTGCGGAGACTAGCGTCGTCGAGCAGTACTTC
CSVAETSVVEQYF
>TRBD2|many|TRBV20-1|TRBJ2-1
TGCAGTGCTAGAGAGGAAGGGGCGACTAGCGGAGGGGGGTACAATGAGCAGTTCTTC
CSAREEGATSGGGYNEQFF
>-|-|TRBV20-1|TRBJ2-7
TGCAGTGCTCCAGGGAAGGTGGGACTTTCCTACGAGCAGTACTTC
CSAPGKVGLSYEQYF
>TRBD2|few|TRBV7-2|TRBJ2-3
TGTGCCAGCAGCCTCCAGGGAGCGGGAGCTGGCACAGATACGCAGTATTTT
CASSLQGAGAGTDTQYF
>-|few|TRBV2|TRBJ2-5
TGTGCCAGCAGAACCGGGACATCAAGGGCCCAGTACTTC
CASRTGTSRAQYF
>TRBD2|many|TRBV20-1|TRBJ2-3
TGCAGTGCTAGCGGACTAGCGGGAGGGCCGAACACAGATACGCAGTATTTT
CSASGLAGGPNTDTQYF
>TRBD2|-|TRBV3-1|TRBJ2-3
TGTGCCAGCAGCCGCGCGGGAGTGACAGATACGCAGTATTTT
CASSRAGVTDTQYF
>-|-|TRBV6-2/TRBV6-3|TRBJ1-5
TGTGCCAGCAGTACACCAATTAGCAATCAGCCCCAGCATTTT
CASSTPISNQPQHF
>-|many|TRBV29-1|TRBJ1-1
TGCAGCGTCTACAGTAACACTGAAGCTTTCTTT
CSVYSNTEAFF
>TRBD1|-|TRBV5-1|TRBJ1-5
TGCGCCAGCAGCTCAGGGGGGGATAGCAATCAGCCCCAGCATTTT
CASSSGGDSNQPQHF
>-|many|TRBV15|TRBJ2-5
TGTGCCACCAGCAGGTCGGCAGGGAGGATCCAAGAGACCCAGTACTTC
CATSRSAGRIQETQYF
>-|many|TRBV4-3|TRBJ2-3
TGCGCCAGCAGCCAAGCGTGGGCAGATACGCAGTATTTT
CASSQAWADTQYF
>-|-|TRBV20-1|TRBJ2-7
TGCAGTACACAGTCGGAACTATCCTACGAGCAGTACTTC
CSTQSELSYEQYF
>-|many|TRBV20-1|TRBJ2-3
TGCAGTGCTGTCCGACCGGGAACAAGCACAGATACGCAGTATTTT
CSAVRPGTSTDTQYF
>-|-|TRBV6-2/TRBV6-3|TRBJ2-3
TGTGCCAGCAGCCAGACTAGAGATACGCAGTATTTT
CASSQTRDTQYF
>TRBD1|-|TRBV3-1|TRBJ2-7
TGTGCCAGCAGCCGACGATGGGACAGCCTATCCTACGAGCAGTACTTC
CASSRRWDSLSYEQYF
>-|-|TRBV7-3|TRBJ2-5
TGTGCCAGCAGCAGCGGTCGAGGGAAAGAGACCCAGTACTTC
CASSSGRGKETQYF
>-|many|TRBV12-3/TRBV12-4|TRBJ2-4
TGTGCCAGCACCGCCAAAAACATTCAGTACTTC
CASTAKNIQYF
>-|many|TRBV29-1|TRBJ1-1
TGCAGCTGCATGGCGGGGACTGAAGCTTTCTTT
CSCMAGTEAFF
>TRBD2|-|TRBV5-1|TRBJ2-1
TGCGCCAGCAGCCAAGCGGGAGTAGTACGCGATGAGCAGTTCTTC
CASSQAGVVRDEQFF
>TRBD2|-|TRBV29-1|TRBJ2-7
TGCAGCGTTGAAAGGGCGGGAGGGCCCGAGCAGTACTTC
CSVERAGGPEQYF
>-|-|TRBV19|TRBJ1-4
TGTGCCAGTAGACAGCTCGGCGAAAAACTGTTTTTT
CASRQLGEKLFF
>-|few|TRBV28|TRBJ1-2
TGTGCCAGCGGAGGGGGAAGTAACTATGGCTACACCTTC
CASGGGSNYGYTF
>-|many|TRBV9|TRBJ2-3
TGTGCCAGCAGCGACCCGGGACTGAACACAGATACGCAGTATTTT
CASSDPGLNTDTQYF
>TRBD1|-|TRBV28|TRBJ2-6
TGTGCCAGCCGAAAAAGGGACAGGGGATCGTGGGGGGCCAACGTCCTGACTTTC
CASRKRDRGSWGANVLTF
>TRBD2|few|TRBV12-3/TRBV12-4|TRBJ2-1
TGTGCCAGCAGTTTCCCCTTGACTAGCGGGGCCTACAATGAGCAGTTCTTC
CASSFPLTSGAYNEQFF
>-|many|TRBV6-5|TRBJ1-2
TGTGCCAGCAGTTACCGGTCAACTCCTAACTATGGCTACACCTTC
CASSYRSTPNYGYTF
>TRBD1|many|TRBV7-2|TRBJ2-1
TGTGCCAGCAGCGCCGGACAGGGGGCGTTTGAGCAGTTCTTC
CASSAGQGAFEQFF
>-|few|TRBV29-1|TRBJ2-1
TGCAGGAGAGGAGGGTACAATGAGCAGTTCTTC
CRRGGYNEQFF
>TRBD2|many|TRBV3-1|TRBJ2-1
TGTGCCAGCAGCCAACTAGCGGGATCCTACAATGAGCAGTTCTTC
CASSQLAGSYNEQFF
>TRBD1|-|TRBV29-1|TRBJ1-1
TGCAGCGTTGACCAGGGGGTGGTGAACACTGAAGCTTTCTTT
CSVDQGVVNTEAFF
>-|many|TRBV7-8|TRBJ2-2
TGTGCCAGCAGCCGAGGGATGAGCGCGAACACCGGGGAGCTGTTTTTT
CASSRGMSANTGELFF
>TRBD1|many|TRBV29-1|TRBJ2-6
TGCAGCGTGGCGACAGGGATACCCAACGTCCTGACTTTC
CSVATGIPNVLTF
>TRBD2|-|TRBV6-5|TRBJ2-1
TGTGCCAGCAGTTTCAACCTACTAGCGGACAATGAGCAGTTCTTC
CASSFNLLADNEQFF
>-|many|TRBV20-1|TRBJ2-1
TGCAGTGCCCCGCTACCGGGATCCAGCGGCTACAATGAGCAGTTCTTC
CSAPLPGSSGYNEQFF
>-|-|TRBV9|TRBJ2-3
TGTGCCAGCAGCGTCAGAGTTTCGGGCACAGATACGCAGTATTTT
CASSVRVSGTDTQYF
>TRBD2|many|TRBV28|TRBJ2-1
TGTGCCAGTCTCGGGACTAGACTCGGTGAGCAGTTCTTC
CASLGTRLGEQFF
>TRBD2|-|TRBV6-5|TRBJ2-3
TGTGCCAGCAGTTACGCGCCGCCGAACCTAGCGGGAGAGGTAGATACGCAGTATTTT
CASSYAPPNLAGEVDTQYF
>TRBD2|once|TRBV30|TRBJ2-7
TGTGCCTGGAGTGTATCTAGCGGGCCCTGCGAGCAGTACTTC
CAWSVSSGPCEQYF
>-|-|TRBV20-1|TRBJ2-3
TGCAGTGCTAGAGATCTGGGGTCGGCAGGTCACACAGATACGCAGTATTTT
CSARDLGSAGHTDTQYF
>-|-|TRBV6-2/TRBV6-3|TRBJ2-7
TGTGCCAGCAGTTGGGAAGGGGGGCGGTACGAGCAGTACTTC
CASSWEGGRYEQYF
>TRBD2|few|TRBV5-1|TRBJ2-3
TGCGCCAGCAGCTTGGAATCGGGCGGGAGAGGCACAGATACGCAGTATTTT
CASSLESGGRGTDTQYF
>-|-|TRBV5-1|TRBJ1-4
TGCGCCAGCAGAAGATCCGGGGGCGATGAAAAACTGTTTTTT
CASRRSGGDEKLFF
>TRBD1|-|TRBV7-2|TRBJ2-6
TGTGCCAGCAGCTTGACAGGGGGCCTCTCTGGGGCCAACGTCCTGACTTTC
CASSLTGGLSGANVLTF